This T cell receptor (beta chain) was sequenced for a study of cytotoxic CD8 clonotypes in ibrutinib-treated CLL. Study overall: The response samples were taken once patients had been treated for a median of around 11 months, range 6 to 36.

General study findings and limits: Public clonotypes proved infrequent, and on treatment they shrank or remained steady. Sustained-remission patients were sampled at one set of times and progressing patients at different ones.

Data came from immunoSEQ multiplex PCR; TCRdb stores just in-frame clones and leaves some out. The data contain some 200,000 clones, 75% to 80% of them singletons. Of note for this clone: Its antigen is still unknown.

The TCR comes from a human donor with chronic lymphocytic leukemia. Sequenced material: PBMCs, taken after 12 months of ibrutinib treatment.

CDR3 residues: CASSLAGHATGGYTF. The CDR3 nucleotides read TGTGCCAGCAGCTTAGCAGGGCACGCAACAGGTGGCTACACCTTC. The V call is TRBV7-9, the J call TRBJ1-2; D is possibly TRBD1 (5 bases). V lost 0 bases and J lost 7, with 15 bases in between. Germline CDR1 is SEHNR and CDR2 is FQNEAQ (reference sequence). This CDR3 has 15 residues.